This entry concerns a single T cell receptor beta chain. The antigen is not known. This specimen comes from a study of T cell responses to AZD1222 COVID-19 vaccine. Study-wide findings and caveats: Among vaccine-associated CD4 TCRs, coverage spanned spike, with dominance at 160-218 and 743-854. Repertoire samples came only from after the peak T cell response. In a largely white British group with more females than males, clonal diversity was possibly underestimated.

Profiled with immunoSEQ multiplex PCR; TCRdb holds only in-frame clones, not every one. The table has over 100,000 clones, approximately 87% seen once; the top ten hold approximately 12%. The source was peripheral blood, collected on day 0 of AZD1222 vaccination. The source is an adult in good health.

The CDR3: CASSLGGTKTGGQFF. CDR3 in DNA: TGTGCCAGCAGTTTGGGGGGGACTAAGACAGGAGGACAGTTCTTC. V gene TRBV28 combines with J gene TRBJ2-1; tentative D call: TRBD2 (7 bases). Germline-derived CDR1 and CDR2 are MDHEN and SYDVKM. The CDR3 consists of 15 residues. Trimming cost V 3 bases and J 13 bases, with 22 bases left between them. The whole variable domain, remainder taken from reference TRBV28 and TRBJ2-1, is DVKVTQSSRYLVKRTGEKVFLECVQDMDHENMFWYRQDPGLGLRLIYFSYDVKMKEKGDIPEGYSVSREKKERFSLILESASTNQTSMYLCASSLGGTKTGGQFFGPGTRLTVL.